These 12 T cell receptor beta chains came from one sample sequenced in a study of shared clonotypes between healthy human individuals (TCRdb year 2020). Library creation used the immunoSEQ multiplex PCR assay. The clones in this table, taken by TCRdb from immuneACCESS, are in-frame only. Not every clone is retained; where verified, under half of the shortfall comes from an unresolved V gene, and the cause of the rest is unknown. A total of about 2,200,000 clones appear in this sample, 90% to 95% of them only once. Jointly, the top ten make up 1.5% to 2% of the sample. CD8 naive samples were CD45RO-negative cells positively selected for CCR7, giving a CD45RA+CCR7+ population that excluded TemRA cells. The sequencing input was naive CD8+ T cells from PBMCs. Read against the paper, the sample's cell subset or site label means: CD45RA+CCR7+. Receptors originate from a man aged 18 to 29 in good health. Some clones in this sample may be carry-over from other donors' samples.

V and J are TRBV9 and TRBJ2-7, with no clear D. V was pared by 3 bases and J by 6 bases, with 13 bases between. CDR3 length: 13 residues. Looked up from germline, CDR1 is SGDLS and CDR2 is YYNGEE. This chain's CDR3 is CASSGLPSTEQYF. CDR3 in DNA: TGTGCCAGCAGCGGACTCCCTAGTACCGAGCAGTACTTC.

Notes on this clone: Other DNA sequences within the sample encode an identical CDR3. The gene calls are TRBV6-5 and TRBJ1-2, with D hard to call. Trimming removed 2 bases at V and 2 bases at J, with 6 bases between. The germline V gene encodes CDR1 MNHEY and CDR2 SVGAGI. This CDR3 is built from 13 residues. Here the CDR3 DNA reads TGTGCCAGCAGTTACGAACAGAACTATGGCTACACCTTC. Protein: CASSYEQNYGYTF.

The V call is TRBV28, the J call TRBJ2-2, with TRBD2 matching over 7 bases. Germline CDR1 and CDR2: MDHEN and SYDVKM. Trimming removed 4 bases from V and 7 bases from J; junction bases left unmatched: 9. CDR3 length: 15 residues. CDR3 coding DNA: TGTGCCAGCAGTTGGTGGCGGGAGACGGGCGGGGAGCTGTTTTTT. Its translation is CASSWWRETGGELFF.

CDR3 sequence: CASSGTSGYEQFF. The CDR3 nucleotides are TGTGCCAGCAGTGGGACTAGCGGATATGAGCAGTTCTTC. The chain uses TRBV6-5 and TRBJ2-1; TRBD2 agrees at 11 bases. The J segment lost 8 bases and the V segment lost 5 bases, leaving 2 bases of the junction unmatched. The germline gives CDR1 MNHEY, CDR2 SVGAGI. The length of the CDR3 is 13 residues.

Note on this clone: Other DNA sequences in the sample encode the same CDR3. V usage is TRBV4-1 and J usage is TRBJ2-7; 12 positions agree with TRBD2. CDR3 size: 14 residues. Germline assignment: CDR1 MGHRA and CDR2 YSYEKL. V gave up 5 bases and J gave up 4 bases; unmatched junction bases: 3. The CDR3 coding sequence is TGCGCCAGCAGCGTCCTAGCGGGAGGGTACGAGCAGTACTTC. This sequence encodes CASSVLAGGYEQYF.

The chain uses TRBV9 and TRBJ2-2; TRBD1 might be the D (5 bases). V was pared by 4 bases and J by 0 bases, with 13 bases between. The germline CDR1 and CDR2 sequences are SGDLS and YYNGEE. The CDR3 has 16 residues. CDR3 loop: CASSMLKGTNTGELFF. The CDR3 nucleotides read TGTGCCAGCAGCATGCTTAAGGGGACGAACACCGGGGAGCTGTTTTTT.

The chain couples TRBV7-9 to TRBJ2-7; D is undetermined. Looked up from germline, CDR1 is SEHNR and CDR2 is FQNEAQ (reference sequence). V lost 4 bases and J 3 bases, leaving 13 bases between the germline ends. This CDR3 contains 14 residues. The CDR3 sequence is CASSSDTGNYEQYF. CDR3 nucleotide sequence: TGTGCCAGCAGCTCTGACACTGGAAACTACGAGCAGTACTTC.

The V call is TRBV27, the J call TRBJ2-7, with no clear D. CDR1 MNHEY and CDR2 SMNVEV come from the germline V gene (reference sequence). Deletions cut 1 base from V and 0 bases from J, with 16 bases between. The CDR3 totals 17 residues. The chain's CDR3 is CASSLWGSILGSYEQYF. Here the CDR3 DNA reads TGTGCCAGCAGTTTATGGGGTAGTATTTTGGGCTCCTACGAGCAGTACTTC.

CDR3: CASRPSVHLMNTEAFF. The DNA for the CDR3 is TGTGCCAGCAGACCCAGTGTCCACCTCATGAACACTGAAGCTTTCTTT. This chain joins TRBV7-9 and TRBJ1-1; no clear D gene. Germline loops: CDR1 SEHNR, CDR2 FQNEAQ (reference sequence). V lost 6 bases, J lost 0 bases, and 17 bases lay in between. This CDR3 is built from 16 residues.

Of note for this clone: The same CDR3 also results from other DNA sequences found in this sample. The chain employs TRBV28 and TRBJ2-7; D not certain. Trimming pared 3 bases from V and 2 bases from J, leaving 11 bases between. Germline CDR1 reads MDHEN; CDR2 reads SYDVKM. This CDR3 is built from 14 residues. CDR3 region: CASSFPTVTYEQYF. As DNA, the CDR3 is TGTGCCAGCAGTTTTCCGACGGTAACCTACGAGCAGTACTTC.

Here the CDR3 reads CAWRTHHGSYEQYF. The CDR3 DNA follows: TGTGCCTGGAGGACACACCACGGTTCCTACGAGCAGTACTTC. The J gene is TRBJ2-7, the V gene TRBV30; no firm D call. The V gene lost 3 bases and the J gene lost 1 base, with 13 bases spanning the gap. The CDR3 totals 14 residues. CDR1 GTSNPN and CDR2 SVGIG come from the germline V gene (reference sequence).

The J gene is TRBJ2-7, the V gene TRBV6-5; 9 nucleotides align to TRBD2. Unmatched junction bases numbered 7, after V lost 3 bases and J lost 7 bases. CDR1 is MNHEY and CDR2 is SVGAGI in the germline V gene. CDR3 length equals 14 residues. The CDR3 sequence: CASSYIAGAGEQYF. CDR3 nucleotide sequence: TGTGCCAGCAGTTATATAGCGGGAGCGGGGGAGCAGTACTTC.